This T cell receptor beta chain appears in the sequencing data of a study of post-analysis software for immune sequencing data. Study results and caveats: The study found TRBV5-6, TRBV5-1 and TRBV20-1 among roughly 5 TRBV segments more frequent in patients than controls. Samples sharing a preparation batch grouped tightly together when assessed by F measure.

Trimming left V 5 bases short and J 7 bases short, with 8 bases between. CDR3 length equals 11 residues. Germline V CDR1 and CDR2: SGHAT, FQNNGV. Unique molecular identifiers were present in the TCR beta cDNA libraries. MiXCR was run by TCRdb on the PCR reads, yielding one entry per CDR3 protein. The table shows about 680,000 distinct CDR3 sequences, with more than 50% occurring only once. As regards this clonotype: Its antigen is still unknown.

The chain recombines TRBV11-2 with TRBJ2-5; no definite D call. Sequencing input: blood. The receptor's source is a girl aged 2-10 years with multiple sclerosis. CDR3 bases: TGTGCCAGCAGCCTCCCCAGGACCCAGTACTTC. It yields the protein CASSLPRTQYF. Full variable domain (remainder filled in from reference TRBV11-2 and TRBJ2-5): EAGVAQSPRYKIIEKRQSVAFWCNPISGHATLYWYQQILGQGPKLLIQFQNNGVVDDSQLPKDRFSAERLKGVDSTLKIQPAKLEDSAVYLCASSLPRTQYFGPGTRLLVL.